This T cell receptor (beta chain) was identified during a study of blood T cell repertoires in COVID-19. Repertoires were generated with immunoSEQ multiplex PCR, while TCRdb's copy carries only in-frame clones and drops some. The sample includes 200,000 to 250,000 clones, approximately 80% seen only once; the top ten take 5% to 8%. Trimming cost V 0 bases and J 7 bases, with 8 bases left between them. The germline CDR1 and CDR2 sequences are SGHRS and YFSETQ. CDR3 length: 14 amino acids. The sequence was collected from a woman aged 60-75 years with active or convalescent COVID-19. The rearrangement links TRBV5-1 to TRBJ1-6; D unclear. Sequencing input: peripheral blood. CDR3 protein: CASSLEQLNSPLHF. CDR3 sequence (DNA): TGCGCCAGCAGCTTGGAACAGCTAAATTCACCCCTCCACTTT.